This T cell receptor (beta chain) is from a study of blood T cell repertoires in COVID-19. This clone appeared a single time. With 5 bases clipped from V and 3 bases from J, the junction kept 10 bases outside the gene matches. The CDR3 extends over 16 amino acids. Germline values: CDR1 SGHRS, CDR2 YFSETQ. Sequenced by immunoSEQ multiplex PCR; TCRdb stores in-frame clones only, minus some. The profile shows about 150,000 clones, roughly nine tenths of them singletons. The sequence derives from a woman aged 70-85 years with acute or convalescent COVID-19. This chain connects TRBV5-1 to TRBJ1-1; 10 nucleotides line up with TRBD1. The sequencing input was peripheral blood. The CDR3 reads CASRSGTGDYHTEAFF. The CDR3 DNA is TGCGCCAGCAGATCCGGGACAGGGGATTACCACACTGAAGCTTTCTTT.